The entry below gives a single T cell receptor beta chain sequence along with its context. These data are taken from a study of T cell changes during pregnancy in multiple sclerosis. Assay: immunoSEQ multiplex PCR; the TCRdb copy retains only in-frame clones and omits some. The data show 55,000 to 65,000 clones, 80% to 95% seen once. Germline CDR1 SGHVS, CDR2 FNYEAQ. This CDR3 region has 13 residues. J lost 6 bases, V lost 4 bases, and 4 bases had no gene match. The source of this sequence is a female donor with multiple sclerosis, enrolled in a pregnancy study. The sample in question was peripheral blood, obtained in the second trimester of pregnancy. The V and J genes are TRBV7-6 and TRBJ1-1; 8 bases fit TRBD1. The DNA for the CDR3 is TGTGCCAGCAGCTCCCAGGGGGCATCTGAAGCTTTCTTT. Translated: CASSSQGASEAFF. The full variable domain, with the rest looked up from reference TRBV7-6 and TRBJ1-1, is GAGVSQSPRYKVTKRGQDVALRCDPISGHVSLYWYRQALGQGPEFLTYFNYEAQQDKSGLPNDRFSAERPEGSISTLTIQRTEQRDSAMYRCASSSQGASEAFFGQGTRLTVV.